This T cell receptor beta chain was captured in a study of blood T cell repertoires in COVID-19. About the study: Sources were T cells, B-cell-depleted T cells, or PBMCs; the material itself was cDNA or gDNA.

Repertoires were generated with immunoSEQ multiplex PCR, while TCRdb's copy carries only in-frame clones and drops some. The sample consists of roughly 230,000 clones, around nine tenths of them appearing once. The CDR3 is 14 amino acids. The germline V and J ends were trimmed by 3 bases and 1 base, with 10 bases remaining between them. From germline, CDR1 is SGHDT and CDR2 YYEEEE. Source material: peripheral blood. This chain links TRBV5-6 with TRBJ1-2; D may be TRBD1 (5 bases). The receptor's source is a young man with COVID-19, enrolled during active disease. CDR3 coding DNA: TGTGCCAGCAGCTCGGGACTGCTTAACTATGGCTACACCTTC. Protein: CASSSGLLNYGYTF.